A selection of T cell receptor beta chains follows, all from one sample in a study of blood T cell repertoires in COVID-19. TCRdb's table, derived via immunoSEQ multiplex PCR, lists solely in-frame clones and lacks some. The repertoire holds roughly 380,000 clones, with more than 70% as singletons. The material sequenced was PBMCs or T cells enriched from blood (not recorded which). The receptors derive from a man aged 25-40 years who had recovered from COVID-19. Both conserved end residues are part of each CDR3. Each record gives: clone size, J gene, V gene, D gene, CDR3 protein, CDR3 DNA. The D gene is left open where the match is weak. The listing skips clone size in some rows; elsewhere it reads once, few, many or a size class.

NA | TRBJ1-1 | TRBV7-6 | NA | CASLQQENTEAFF | TGTGCCAGCTTACAGCAGGAGAACACTGAAGCTTTCTTT
NA | TRBJ1-5 | TRBV14 | NA | CASSLGSGPQHF | TGTGCCAGCAGCCTCGGGTCTGGCCCCCAGCATTTT
NA | TRBJ1-6 | TRBV19 | NA | CASSLAAGSQREKRLNSYNSPLHF | TGTGCCAGTAGCCTCGCGGCGGGCAGTCAGAGGGAAAAAAGATTAAACTCCTATAATTCACCCCTCCACTTT
once | TRBJ2-7 | TRBV6-5 | NA | CASAEGVEQYF | TGTGCCAGCGCGGAAGGGGTCGAGCAGTACTTC
NA | TRBJ2-5 | TRBV12-3/TRBV12-4 | NA | CASRVAVQETQYF | TGTGCCAGCAGGGTGGCAGTCCAAGAGACCCAGTACTTC
NA | TRBJ2-7 | TRBV7-7 | TRBD1 | CASSPGQGAEQYF | TGTGCTAGCAGTCCGGGACAGGGGGCCGAGCAGTACTTC
NA | TRBJ1-4 | TRBV27 | NA | CASGLRTGANEKLFF | TGTGCCAGCGGACTAAGAACAGGAGCTAATGAAAAACTGTTTTTT
NA | TRBJ1-2 | TRBV12-5 | NA | CASGFGGGYTF | TGTGCTAGTGGTTTCGGGGGGGGCTACACCTTC
NA | TRBJ2-7 | TRBV7-2 | NA | CASSPGNEQYF | TGTGCCAGCAGCCCGGGAAACGAGCAGTACTTC
NA | TRBJ1-2 | TRBV12-3/TRBV12-4 | NA | CASSLGPMYGYTF | TGTGCCAGCAGTTTAGGTCCTATGTATGGCTACACCTTC
NA | TRBJ1-5 | TRBV7-8 | TRBD1 | CASSPDRVYSNQPQHF | TGTGCCAGCAGCCCCGACAGGGTATACAGCAATCAGCCCCAGCATTTT
once | TRBJ1-6 | TRBV6-5 | NA | CASSRTNNSPLHF | TGTGCCAGCAGTAGGACAAATAATTCACCCCTCCACTTT
NA | TRBJ2-7 | TRBV4-1 | NA | CASSQVGAEYEQYF | TGCGCCAGCAGCCAAGTCGGTGCGGAGTACGAGCAGTACTTC
NA | TRBJ1-3 | TRBV15 | NA | CATSRDGAGSGNTIYF | TGTGCCACCAGCAGAGATGGCGCGGGCTCTGGAAACACCATATATTTT
NA | TRBJ2-1 | TRBV18 | TRBD1 | CASSSTGGDEQFF | TGTGCCAGCTCATCGACAGGGGGCGATGAGCAGTTCTTC
NA | TRBJ1-1 | TRBV10-3 | NA | CAASRTVDYTEAFF | TGTGCCGCCTCACGGACAGTCGACTACACTGAAGCTTTCTTT
once | TRBJ2-5 | TRBV5-5 | TRBD1 | CASSLVDRAQETQYF | TGTGCCAGCAGCTTGGTGGACAGGGCTCAAGAGACCCAGTACTTC
NA | TRBJ2-2 | TRBV9 | NA | CASSPLPRGELFF | TGTGCCAGCAGCCCCCTCCCGAGGGGGGAGCTGTTTTTT
NA | TRBJ1-1 | TRBV19 | NA | CASTVLGWDNGGEAFF | TGTGCCAGTACCGTTCTAGGATGGGACAACGGTGGTGAAGCTTTCTTT
NA | TRBJ1-4 | TRBV4-2 | TRBD1 | CASSQEGQGVNEKLFF | TGTGCCAGCAGCCAAGAGGGACAGGGGGTAAATGAAAAACTGTTTTTT
NA | TRBJ1-1 | TRBV25-1 | NA | CASSAQGNTEAFF | TGTGCCAGCAGTGCACAGGGTAACACTGAAGCTTTCTTT
NA | TRBJ2-7 | TRBV5-1 | TRBD1 | CASSPGQGSNEQYF | TGCGCCAGCAGCCCGGGACAGGGATCAAACGAGCAGTACTTC
NA | TRBJ1-2 | TRBV5-1 | TRBD1 | CASSPGTGVGYTF | TGCGCCAGCAGCCCAGGGACAGGGGTTGGCTACACCTTC
NA | TRBJ1-3 | TRBV6-1 | TRBD1 | CASSETTGQGSTIYF | TGTGCCAGCAGTGAAACGACGGGACAGGGGAGCACCATATATTTT
NA | TRBJ1-1 | TRBV11-3 | NA | CASSLLPNTEAFF | TGTGCCAGCAGCTTACTCCCGAACACTGAAGCTTTCTTT
NA | TRBJ1-2 | TRBV6-5 | NA | CASSYEPGGYTF | TGTGCCAGCAGTTACGAGCCGGGTGGCTACACCTTC
NA | TRBJ1-4 | TRBV7-9 | NA | CASSLGRQLFF | TGTGCCAGCAGCTTAGGCCGTCAGCTGTTTTTT
NA | TRBJ2-7 | TRBV18 | TRBD2 | CASSPPLAGGTYEQYF | TGTGCCAGCTCACCACCCCTAGCGGGGGGTACCTACGAGCAGTACTTC
NA | TRBJ2-2 | TRBV3-1/TRBV3-2 | NA | CASSLGAFRTGELFF | TGTGCCAGCAGCCTTGGAGCTTTTAGGACCGGGGAGCTGTTTTTT
NA | TRBJ2-5 | TRBV3-1/TRBV3-2 | NA | CASSLPSGVGLKETQYF | TGTGCCAGCAGCCTTCCTTCGGGGGTTGGGTTAAAAGAGACCCAGTACTTC